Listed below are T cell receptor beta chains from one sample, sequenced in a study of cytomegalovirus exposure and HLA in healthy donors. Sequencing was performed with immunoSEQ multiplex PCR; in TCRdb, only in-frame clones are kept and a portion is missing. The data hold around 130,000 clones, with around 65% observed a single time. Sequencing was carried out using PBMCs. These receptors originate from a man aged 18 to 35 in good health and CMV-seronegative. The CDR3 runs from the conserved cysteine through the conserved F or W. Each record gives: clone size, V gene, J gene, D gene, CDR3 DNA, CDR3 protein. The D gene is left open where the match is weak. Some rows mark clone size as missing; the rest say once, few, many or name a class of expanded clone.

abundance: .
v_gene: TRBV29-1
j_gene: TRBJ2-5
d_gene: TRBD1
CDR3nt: TGCAGCGTGGTGGACAGGGGAGGGAGGCAAGAGACCCAGTACTTC
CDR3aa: CSVVDRGGRQETQYF

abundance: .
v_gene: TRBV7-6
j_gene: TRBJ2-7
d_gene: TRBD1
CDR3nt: TGTGCCAGCATTCCCAACCCTAGGGACAGGGGACCCTACGAGCAGTACTTC
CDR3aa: CASIPNPRDRGPYEQYF

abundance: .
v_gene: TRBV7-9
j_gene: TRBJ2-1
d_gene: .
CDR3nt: TGTGCCAGCAGCTTAACAGGCCCACATCTGTTCTTC
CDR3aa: CASSLTGPHLFF

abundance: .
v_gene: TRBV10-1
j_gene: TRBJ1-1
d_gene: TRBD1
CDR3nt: TGCGCCAGCAGCACCGGGACAGGGGGGACCGCTGGGTCTGAAGCTTTCTTT
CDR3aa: CASSTGTGGTAGSEAFF

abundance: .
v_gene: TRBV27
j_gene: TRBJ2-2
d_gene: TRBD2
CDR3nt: TGTGCCAGCAGTTTTATGAGCGGGGGCCCCGGGGAGCTGTTTTTT
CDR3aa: CASSFMSGGPGELFF

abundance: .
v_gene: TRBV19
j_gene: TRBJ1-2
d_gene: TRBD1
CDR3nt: TGTGCCACCCACCTTCCGGAACAGGGGACCCAACTCTCCTATGGCTACACCTTC
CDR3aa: CATHLPEQGTQLSYGYTF

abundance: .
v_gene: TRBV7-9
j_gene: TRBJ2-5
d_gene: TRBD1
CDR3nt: TGTGCCAGCAGCTTGACAGGGGGCGCACGAGAGACCCAGTACTTC
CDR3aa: CASSLTGGARETQYF

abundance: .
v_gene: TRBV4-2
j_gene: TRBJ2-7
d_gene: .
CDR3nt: TGTGCCAGCAGCCAGACTGTATTCTCCTACGAGCAGTACTTC
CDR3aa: CASSQTVFSYEQYF

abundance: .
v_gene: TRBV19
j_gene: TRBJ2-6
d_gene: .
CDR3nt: TGTGCCAGTAGTATAGGCGGGACTGGGGCCAACGTCCTGACTTTC
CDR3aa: CASSIGGTGANVLTF

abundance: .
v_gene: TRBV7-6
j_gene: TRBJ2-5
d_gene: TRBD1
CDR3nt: TGTGCCAGCAGCCGACCCCGGGACAGGGGGTTAGAGACCCAGTACTTC
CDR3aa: CASSRPRDRGLETQYF

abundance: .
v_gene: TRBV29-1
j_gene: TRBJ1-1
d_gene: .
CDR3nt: TGCAGCGCGAGAGGAGTGAACACTGAAGCTTTCTTT
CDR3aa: CSARGVNTEAFF

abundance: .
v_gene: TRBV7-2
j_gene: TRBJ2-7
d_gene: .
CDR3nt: TGTGCCAGCAGGCGGACAGAAGCTTCCCGGGAGCAGTACTTC
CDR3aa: CASRRTEASREQYF

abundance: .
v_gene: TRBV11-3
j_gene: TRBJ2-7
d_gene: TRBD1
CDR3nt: TGTGCCAGCAGCTTCTCCAGTTCGGGACAGGGCCACGAGCAGTACTTC
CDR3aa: CASSFSSSGQGHEQYF

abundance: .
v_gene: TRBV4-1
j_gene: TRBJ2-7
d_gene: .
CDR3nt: TGCGCCAGCAGCCAGACCAGGGGCGCCTACGAGCAGTACTTC
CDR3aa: CASSQTRGAYEQYF

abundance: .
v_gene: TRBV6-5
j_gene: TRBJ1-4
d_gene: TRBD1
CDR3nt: TGTGCCAGCAGGAGACGGACAGGGGGAGGTGAAAAACTGTTTTTT
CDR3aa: CASRRRTGGGEKLFF

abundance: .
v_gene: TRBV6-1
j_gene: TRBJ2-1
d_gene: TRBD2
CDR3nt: TGTGCCAGCATGGGACTAGCGGGCGCTTACAATGAGCAGTTCTTC
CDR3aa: CASMGLAGAYNEQFF

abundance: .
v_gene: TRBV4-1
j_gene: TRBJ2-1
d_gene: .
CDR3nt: TGCGCCAGCAGCCTCCACGCGAGCTCCTACAATGAGCAGTTCTTC
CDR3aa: CASSLHASSYNEQFF

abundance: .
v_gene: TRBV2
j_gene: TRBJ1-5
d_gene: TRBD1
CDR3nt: TGTGCCAGCGTCGGACAGGCGAATCAGCCCCAGCATTTT
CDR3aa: CASVGQANQPQHF

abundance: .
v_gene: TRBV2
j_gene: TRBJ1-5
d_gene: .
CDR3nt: TGTGCCAGCAGTGAAGCATGGCAGAGCAATCAGCCCCAGCATTTT
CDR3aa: CASSEAWQSNQPQHF

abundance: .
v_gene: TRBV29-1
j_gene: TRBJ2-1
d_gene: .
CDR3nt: TGCAGCGATGCTATGAGCTCCTACAATGAGCAGTTCTTC
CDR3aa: CSDAMSSYNEQFF

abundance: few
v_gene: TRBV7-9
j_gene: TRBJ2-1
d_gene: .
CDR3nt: TGTGCCAGCAGCCGAGACGCGGGATTTGAGCAGTTCTTC
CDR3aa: CASSRDAGFEQFF

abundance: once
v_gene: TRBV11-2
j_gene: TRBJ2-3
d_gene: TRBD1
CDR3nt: TGTGCCAGCAGCAAGACAGGGGGTAGCACAGATACGCAGTATTTT
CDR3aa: CASSKTGGSTDTQYF

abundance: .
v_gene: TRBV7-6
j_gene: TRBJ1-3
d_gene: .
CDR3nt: TGTGCCAGCAGCTCCCCCGGTCTCGGAAACACCATATATTTT
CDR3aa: CASSSPGLGNTIYF

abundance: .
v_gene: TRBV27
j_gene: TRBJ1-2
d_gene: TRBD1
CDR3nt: TGTGCCAGCAGTCCAGGGACAGGGGGCGACTATGGCTACACCTTC
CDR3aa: CASSPGTGGDYGYTF

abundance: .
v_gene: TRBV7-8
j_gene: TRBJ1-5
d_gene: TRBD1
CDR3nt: TGTGCCAGCAGCTTAGTGGCAGGGGGCTCATATAGCAATCAGCCCCAGCATTTT
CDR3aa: CASSLVAGGSYSNQPQHF

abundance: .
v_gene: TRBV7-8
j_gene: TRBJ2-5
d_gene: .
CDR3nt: TGTGCCAGCAGCCCCCGGGACTGGTCGTATCAAGAGACCCAGTACTTC
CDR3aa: CASSPRDWSYQETQYF

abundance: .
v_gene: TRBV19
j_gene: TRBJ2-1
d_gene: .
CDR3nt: TGTGCCAGTAGCCTGACAGTCTACAATGAGCAGTTCTTC
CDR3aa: CASSLTVYNEQFF

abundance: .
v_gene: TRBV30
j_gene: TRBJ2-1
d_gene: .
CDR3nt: TGTGCCTGGAGTGTAGGGCGGGTGGGTGAGCAGTTCTTC
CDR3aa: CAWSVGRVGEQFF

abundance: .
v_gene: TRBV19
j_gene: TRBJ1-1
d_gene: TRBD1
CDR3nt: TGTGCCAGTAAGGGGCCCTGGGACAGAGGTCTTTTATTT
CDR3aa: CASKGPWDRGLLF

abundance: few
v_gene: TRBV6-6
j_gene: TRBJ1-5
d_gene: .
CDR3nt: TGTGCCAGCAGGGACCTCAACAGGGTAAGCAATCAGCCCCAGCATTTT
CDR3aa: CASRDLNRVSNQPQHF

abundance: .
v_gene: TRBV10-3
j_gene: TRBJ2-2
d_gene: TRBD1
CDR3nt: TGTGCCTCAGGGGGTTTCGGGGAGCTGTTTTTT
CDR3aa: CASGGFGELFF